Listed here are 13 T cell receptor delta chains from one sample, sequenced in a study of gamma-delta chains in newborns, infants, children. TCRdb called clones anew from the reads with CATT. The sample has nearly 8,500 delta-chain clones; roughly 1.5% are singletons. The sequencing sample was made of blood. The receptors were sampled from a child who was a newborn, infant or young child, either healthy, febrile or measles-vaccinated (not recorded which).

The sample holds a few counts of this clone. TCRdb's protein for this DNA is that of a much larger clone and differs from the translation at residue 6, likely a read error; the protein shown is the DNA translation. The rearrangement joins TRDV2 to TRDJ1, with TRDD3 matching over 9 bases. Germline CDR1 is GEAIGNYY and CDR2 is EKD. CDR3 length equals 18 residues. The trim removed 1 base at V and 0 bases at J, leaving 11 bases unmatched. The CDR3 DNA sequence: TGTGCCTGTGACACGGTACGGGGGATACTCGGTTACACCGATAAACTCATCTTT. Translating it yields CACDTVRGILGYTDKLIF.

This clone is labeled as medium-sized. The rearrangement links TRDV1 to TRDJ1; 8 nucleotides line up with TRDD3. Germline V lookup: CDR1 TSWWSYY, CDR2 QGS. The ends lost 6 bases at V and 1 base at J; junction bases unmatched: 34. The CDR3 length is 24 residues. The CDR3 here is CALGPNPTFSLLGGKGVPTDKLIF. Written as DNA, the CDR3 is TGTGCTCTTGGCCCAAACCCTACCTTCTCTCTACTGGGGGGAAAGGGGGTTCCCACCGATAAACTCATCTTT.

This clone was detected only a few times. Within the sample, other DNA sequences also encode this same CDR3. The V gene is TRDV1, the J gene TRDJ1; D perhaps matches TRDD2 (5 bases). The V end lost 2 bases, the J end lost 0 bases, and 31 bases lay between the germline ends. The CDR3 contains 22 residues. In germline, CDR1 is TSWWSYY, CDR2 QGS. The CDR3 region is CALGESAYPKLSPGSYTDKLIF. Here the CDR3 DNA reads TGTGCTCTTGGGGAAAGTGCCTACCCCAAGTTGAGCCCGGGTTCGTACACCGATAAACTCATCTTT.

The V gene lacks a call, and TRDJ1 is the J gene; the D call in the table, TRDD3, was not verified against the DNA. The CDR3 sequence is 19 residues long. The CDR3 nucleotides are TGTGCCCATTTCCCGAGGGTTGGGGGATACGCCAGTCACGCCGATAAACTCATCTTT. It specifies CAHFPRVGGYASHADKLIF.

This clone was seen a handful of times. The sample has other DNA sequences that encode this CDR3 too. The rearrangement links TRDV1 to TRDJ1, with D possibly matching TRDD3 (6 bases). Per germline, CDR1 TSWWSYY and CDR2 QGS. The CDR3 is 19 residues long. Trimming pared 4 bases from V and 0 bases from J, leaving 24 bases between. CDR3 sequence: CALGGLGTSWGVYTDKLIF. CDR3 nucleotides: TGTGCTCTTGGGGGTCTGGGAACTAGCTGGGGAGTGTACACCGATAAACTCATCTTT.

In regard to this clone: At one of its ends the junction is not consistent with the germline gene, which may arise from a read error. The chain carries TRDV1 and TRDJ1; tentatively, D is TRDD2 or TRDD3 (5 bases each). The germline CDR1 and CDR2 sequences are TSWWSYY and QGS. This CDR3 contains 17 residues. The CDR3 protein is CALGASPYPLGTYNLIF. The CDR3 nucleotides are TGTGCTCTTGGGGCCTCTCCCTACCCATTGGGGACCTATAATCTCATCTTT.

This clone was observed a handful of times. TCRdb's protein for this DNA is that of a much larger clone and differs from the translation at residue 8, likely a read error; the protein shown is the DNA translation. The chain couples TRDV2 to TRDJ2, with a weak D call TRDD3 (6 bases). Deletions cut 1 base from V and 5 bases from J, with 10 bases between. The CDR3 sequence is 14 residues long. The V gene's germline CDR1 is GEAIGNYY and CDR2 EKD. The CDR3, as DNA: TGTGCCTGTGACACGGTGGGGGGTACAGCACAACTCTTCTTT. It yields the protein CACDTVGGTAQLFF.

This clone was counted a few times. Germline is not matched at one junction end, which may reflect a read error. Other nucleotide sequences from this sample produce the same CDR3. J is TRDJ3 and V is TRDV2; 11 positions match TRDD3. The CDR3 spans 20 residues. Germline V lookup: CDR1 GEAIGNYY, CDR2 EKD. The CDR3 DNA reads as TGTGCCTGTGACAACTGGGGGATAAAATCGAAGACCTGGGACACCCGCCAGATGTTTTTC. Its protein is CACDNWGIKSKTWDTRQMFF.

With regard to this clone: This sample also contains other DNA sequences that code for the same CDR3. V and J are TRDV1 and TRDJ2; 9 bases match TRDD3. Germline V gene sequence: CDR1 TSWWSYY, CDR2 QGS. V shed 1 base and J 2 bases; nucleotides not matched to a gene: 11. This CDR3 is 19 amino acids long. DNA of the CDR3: TGTGCTCTTGGGGAACCTCAAGGCACTGGGGGAAGGTTGACAGCACAACTCTTCTTT. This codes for CALGEPQGTGGRLTAQLFF.

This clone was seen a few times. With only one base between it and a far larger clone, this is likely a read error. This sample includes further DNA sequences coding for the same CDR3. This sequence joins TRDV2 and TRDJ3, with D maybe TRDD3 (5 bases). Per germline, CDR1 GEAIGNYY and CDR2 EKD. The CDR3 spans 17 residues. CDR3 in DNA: TGCGCCTGTGACACCGTGACTGGAACCTGGGACACCCGACAGATGTTTTTC. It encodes CACDTVTGTWDTRQMFF.

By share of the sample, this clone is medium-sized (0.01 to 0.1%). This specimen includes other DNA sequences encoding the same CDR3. CDR3 in amino acids: CALGGTSRAHRQMFF. Here the CDR3 DNA reads TGTGCTCTTGGGGGGACGTCCCGAGCCCACCGACAGATGTTTTTC. The J gene is TRDJ3, the V gene TRDV1; D remains ambiguous. Trimming took 4 bases from V and 12 from J, leaving 16 bases between them. Germline V lookup: CDR1 TSWWSYY, CDR2 QGS. The CDR3 is 15 amino acids.

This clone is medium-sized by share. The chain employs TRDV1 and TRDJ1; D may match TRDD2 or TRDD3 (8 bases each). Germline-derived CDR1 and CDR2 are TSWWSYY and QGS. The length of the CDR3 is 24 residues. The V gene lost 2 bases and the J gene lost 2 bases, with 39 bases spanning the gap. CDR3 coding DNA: TGTGCTCTTGGGGAATTCTTACTTCCTACTAGGTACTGGGGGCCTAGACCTCCTACCGATAAACTCATCTTT. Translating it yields CALGEFLLPTRYWGPRPPTDKLIF.

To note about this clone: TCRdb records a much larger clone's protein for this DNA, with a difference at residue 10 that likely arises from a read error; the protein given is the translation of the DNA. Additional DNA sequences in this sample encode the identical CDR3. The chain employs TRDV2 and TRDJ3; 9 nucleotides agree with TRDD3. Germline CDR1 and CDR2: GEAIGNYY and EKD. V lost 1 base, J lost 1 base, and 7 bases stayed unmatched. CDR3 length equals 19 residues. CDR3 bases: TGTGCCTGTGACACGTGGGGATACGACGGTTCCTGGGACACCCGACAGATGTTTTTC. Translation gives CACDTWGYDGSWDTRQMFF.